This passage covers 12 T cell receptor beta chains from one sample sequenced in a study of a mutant IDH1 vaccine in newly diagnosed glioma. The data were produced by immunoSEQ multiplex PCR, yet TCRdb's version contains in-frame clones alone and is incomplete. The repertoire includes tens of thousands of clones, around 84% of them detected once, and more than 1.5% sits in the top ten. Time point denoted: week 35, safety follow-up. The vaccine gave 300 ug of a 20-mer mutant IDH1 peptide subcutaneously per dose. For these receptors, no antigen is known. This specimen consisted of PBMCs, obtained from a glioma patient whose treatment included an IDH1 peptide vaccine. These receptors were collected from a man younger than 45 with glioma.

This sequence joins TRBV5-1 and TRBJ2-1; possible D gene TRBD2, 5 bases. Germline V gives CDR1 SGHRS, CDR2 YFSETQ. V shed 4 bases and J shed 9 bases, with 11 bases lying between them. This CDR3 region has 12 residues. The CDR3 sequence: CASSDGVGEQFF. The CDR3 nucleotides are TGCGCCAGCAGCGACGGGGTGGGTGAGCAGTTCTTC.

The rearrangement joins TRBV5-4 to TRBJ1-1; a possible D gene is TRBD1 (6 bases). V was trimmed by 0 bases and J by 3 bases, leaving 9 bases between them. Germline values: CDR1 SGHNT, CDR2 YYREEE (reference sequence). The CDR3 is made up of 14 amino acids. CDR3 DNA: TGTGCCAGCAGCTTGGGGGCAGGGGACACTGAAGCTTTCTTT. It codes for CASSLGAGDTEAFF.

The rearrangement joins TRBV5-1 to TRBJ2-3; 7 bases map to TRBD2. V was clipped by 0 bases and J by 6 bases; unmatched bases: 4. The germline V gene encodes CDR1 SGHRS and CDR2 YFSETQ. This CDR3 spans 14 amino acids. The CDR3 is CASSLGGGTDTQYF. The CDR3 nucleotides are TGCGCCAGCAGCTTGGGGGGAGGGACCGATACGCAGTATTTT.

A single count supports this clone. The chain employs TRBV5-4 and TRBJ1-2; TRBD1 is a possible D gene (6 bases). Germline CDR1 and CDR2: SGHNT and YYREEE (reference sequence). The CDR3 totals 14 residues. Trimming left V 3 bases short and J 3 bases short, with 12 bases between. The CDR3 region is CASSSEGVYYGYTF. As DNA, the CDR3 is TGTGCCAGCAGCTCGGAGGGGGTTTACTATGGCTACACCTTC.

V usage is TRBV5-5 and J usage is TRBJ1-6, with D perhaps TRBD1 (5 bases). This CDR3 contains 14 residues. V was clipped by 2 bases and J by 5 bases, with 8 bases between them. Per the germline V gene, CDR1 is SGHKS and CDR2 is YYEKEE (reference sequence). CDR3 region: CASSLGADNSPLHF. The DNA of the CDR3 is TGTGCCAGCAGCTTAGGGGCCGATAATTCACCCCTCCACTTT.

V and J are TRBV27 and TRBJ1-1; D is unclear. Trimming left V 5 bases short and J 5 bases short, with 15 bases between. This CDR3 has 14 residues. Germline V gene data show CDR1 as MNHEY and CDR2 as SMNVEV (reference sequence). CDR3 residues: CASSLNIFGTEAFF. The CDR3 DNA follows: TGTGCCAGCAGTCTTAACATCTTTGGGACTGAAGCTTTCTTT.

The chain recombines TRBV5-6 with TRBJ2-5; the D call may be TRBD1 or TRBD2 (5 bases each). V dropped 5 bases and J dropped 4 bases, with 12 bases sitting between them. From germline, CDR1 is SGHDT and CDR2 YYEEEE. The CDR3 is 13 residues long. This chain's CDR3 is CASSTGAAETQYF. The CDR3 nucleotides are TGTGCCAGCAGTACCGGGGCTGCAGAGACCCAGTACTTC.

This clone was seen once. DNA of the CDR3: TGTGCCAGCAGCCTTCGACTTGGGGCGGGCGCCTACAATGAGCAGTTCTTC. This translates into CASSLRLGAGAYNEQFF. The chain has TRBV28 and TRBJ2-1, with D perhaps being TRBD1 or TRBD2 (5 bases each). Between the trimmed V and J ends, which lost 6 bases and 2 bases, there was a span of 20 bases. Germline V CDR1 and CDR2: MDHEN, SYDVKM. This CDR3 is 17 amino acids long.

V usage is TRBV10-2 and J usage is TRBJ1-4; 8 bases fit TRBD1. V lost 6 bases, J lost 2 bases, and 8 bases stayed unmatched. Looked up from germline, CDR1 is WSHSY and CDR2 is SAAADI. The CDR3 runs to 16 residues. CDR3 region: CASRRGQAPTNEKLFF. CDR3 DNA sequence: TGCGCCAGCAGGAGGGGACAGGCTCCGACTAATGAAAAACTGTTTTTT.

The CDR3 sequence is CSDSTGDGYTF. The DNA of the CDR3 is TGCAGTGATTCGACAGGGGATGGCTACACCTTC. This sequence joins TRBV20-1 and TRBJ1-2; 8 bases are shared with TRBD1. V trimming: 7 bases; J trimming: 6 bases; junction bases outside the gene matches: 4. The CDR3 loop spans 11 amino acids. Germline V gene lookup returns CDR1 DFQATT and CDR2 SNEGSKA (reference sequence).

V usage is TRBV19 and J usage is TRBJ1-2; 9 positions agree with TRBD1. After removal of 3 bases from V and 5 bases from J, the junction contained 7 bases not matched to a gene. Germline V gene lookup returns CDR1 LNHDA and CDR2 SQIVND (reference sequence). This CDR3 comprises 15 residues. CDR3 coding DNA: TGTGCCAGTAGTATGCGGACAGGGGCCTTATATGGCTACACCTTC. Protein product: CASSMRTGALYGYTF.

The chain employs TRBV19 and TRBJ2-4; no firm D call. The V end lost 5 bases, the J end lost 0 bases, and 8 bases lay between the germline ends. Germline values: CDR1 LNHDA, CDR2 SQIVND (reference sequence). The CDR3 sequence is 14 residues long. The CDR3 DNA sequence: TGTGCCAGTAGTTACGGGTTAGCCAAAAACATTCAGTACTTC. Its translation is CASSYGLAKNIQYF. The full variable domain, completed using reference TRBV19 and TRBJ2-4, is DGGITQSPKYLFRKEGQNVTLSCEQNLNHDAMYWYRQDPGQGLRLIYYSQIVNDFQKGDIAEGYSVSREKKESFPLTVTSAQKNPTAFYLCASSYGLAKNIQYFGAGTRLSVL.